The subject of this entry is one TCR beta chain. This sample stems from a study of blood T cell repertoires in COVID-19. TCRdb's copy holds only in-frame clones and misses some; the assay was immunoSEQ multiplex PCR. The sample has 150,000 to 200,000 clones, 80% to 90% seen once. The germline V and J ends were trimmed by 7 bases and 0 bases, with 16 bases remaining between them. The length of the CDR3 is 16 residues. The germline CDR1 and CDR2 sequences are SEHNR and FQNEAQ (reference sequence). The J gene is TRBJ2-1, the V gene TRBV7-9; D is perhaps TRBD1 (6 bases). This TCR was recovered from a young man who had recovered from COVID-19. Input material: peripheral blood. The CDR3 is CASNTDRPSSYNEQFF. As DNA, the CDR3 is TGTGCCAGCAACACAGACAGGCCGAGCTCCTACAATGAGCAGTTCTTC.